Following are 27 T cell receptor beta chains from one sample sequenced in a study of blood T cell repertoires in COVID-19. The method was immunoSEQ multiplex PCR; TCRdb's version includes in-frame clones alone and lacks a portion of them. The sample includes roughly 66,000 clones, more than 85% of them seen just once. Sequencing was done on a sample of peripheral blood. All receptors derive from a human donor with active COVID-19. The donor label of this sample is uncertain.

The rearrangement joins TRBV10-3 to TRBJ1-2, with D perhaps TRBD1 (5 bases). CDR1 and CDR2 from the germline V gene are ENHRY and SYGVKD. This CDR3 has 14 residues. The V and J ends lost 0 bases and 8 bases respectively, with 13 bases between them. CDR3 sequence (DNA): TGTGCCATCAGTGAGTCCGGGGCGGGGTACGGCTACACCTTC. Protein: CAISESGAGYGYTF.

This rearrangement joins TRBV28 to TRBJ2-2, with D unresolved. CDR1 is MDHEN, CDR2 SYDVKM, per germline. The CDR3 extends over 12 amino acids. V was shortened by 3 bases and J by 5 bases, with 4 bases between the two germline ends. Here the CDR3 reads CASSLRTGELFF. The CDR3, as DNA: TGTGCCAGCAGTTTGCGGACCGGGGAGCTGTTTTTT.

This clone is a singleton in its sample. The V and J genes are TRBV3-1 (or the pseudogene TRBV3-2) and TRBJ1-3, with a possible D match to TRBD1 (5 bases). CDR1 LGHDT and CDR2 YNNKEL come from the germline V gene (reference sequence). V lost 2 bases, J lost 4 bases, and 9 bases lay in between. This CDR3 is 14 amino acids long. The CDR3 DNA reads TGTGCCAGCAGCCAAAAGGGGATAGGAAACACCATATATTTT. This codes for CASSQKGIGNTIYF.

The V and J genes are TRBV2 and TRBJ2-1; perhaps TRBD2 as D (6 bases). This CDR3 region has 15 residues. Germline loops: CDR1 SNHLY, CDR2 FYNNEI. Trimming left V 2 bases short and J 7 bases short, with 15 bases between. The CDR3 sequence: CASSESGRGGNEQFF. In DNA form, the CDR3 reads TGTGCCAGCAGTGAAAGTGGGCGGGGAGGTAATGAGCAGTTCTTC.

In DNA, the CDR3 is TGTGCCACCGATATAACTAGCGGGAAGTACGAGCAGTACTTC. Translated: CATDITSGKYEQYF. The J gene is TRBJ2-7, the V gene TRBV2; TRBD2 matches 10 bases. Per the germline V gene, CDR1 is SNHLY and CDR2 is FYNNEI. The CDR3 extends over 14 amino acids. V was clipped by 10 bases and J by 4 bases; unmatched bases: 10.

The chain combines TRBV10-3 with TRBJ2-7, with 8 bases fitting TRBD1. Germline CDR1 reads ENHRY; CDR2 reads SYGVKD. The V gene end was trimmed by 1 base and the J gene end by 4 bases; junction bases not matched to a gene: 3. This CDR3 is 14 amino acids long. CDR3 region: CAISEWGQEYEQYF. CDR3 DNA sequence: TGTGCCATCAGTGAGTGGGGACAGGAGTACGAGCAGTACTTC.

The V call is TRBV9, the J call TRBJ2-5; 13 positions agree with TRBD2. With 2 bases clipped from V and 4 bases from J, the junction kept 2 bases outside the gene matches. This CDR3 region has 15 residues. Germline-derived CDR1 and CDR2 are SGDLS and YYNGEE. DNA of the CDR3: TGTGCCAGCAGCGTCGGACTAGCGGGAGTAGAGACCCAGTACTTC. Amino acids: CASSVGLAGVETQYF.

V usage is TRBV15 and J usage is TRBJ1-3, with D possibly being TRBD1 (6 bases). The CDR3 length is 14 residues. The germline CDR1 and CDR2 sequences are LNHNV and YYDKDF (reference sequence). V lost 4 bases to trimming and J lost 2 bases, with 9 bases between them. DNA for the CDR3: TGTGCCACCAGCAACCCAGGGGCTGGAAACACCATATATTTT. It yields the protein CATSNPGAGNTIYF. Full variable domain (outside the CDR3, taken from reference TRBV15 and TRBJ1-3): DAMVIQNPRYQVTQFGKPVTLSCSQTLNHNVMYWYQQKSSQAPKLLFHYYDKDFNNEADTPDNFQSRRPNTSFCFLDIRSPGLGDTAMYLCATSNPGAGNTIYFGEGSWLTVV.

CDR3 loop: CASSQYNEQYF. Here the CDR3 DNA reads TGTGCCAGCAGCCAATATAACGAGCAGTACTTC. The rearrangement links TRBV14 to TRBJ2-7, with D unclear. Trimming pared 2 bases from V and 5 bases from J, leaving 4 bases between. The CDR3 sequence is 11 residues long. Germline V gene data show CDR1 as SGHDN and CDR2 as FVKESK. Variable domain in full (rest from reference TRBV14 and TRBJ2-7): EAGVTQFPSHSVIEKGQTVTLRCDPISGHDNLYWYRRVMGKEIKFLLHFVKESKQDESGMPNNRFLAERTGGTYSTLKVQPAELEDSGVYFCASSQYNEQYFGPGTRLTVT.

This clone was detected once. J is TRBJ2-1 and V is TRBV29-1, with 9 bases fitting TRBD2. This CDR3 has 18 residues. Trimming removed 0 bases from V and 8 bases from J; junction bases left unmatched: 17. Germline V gene sequence: CDR1 SQVTM, CDR2 ANQGSEA. CDR3 region: CSVEDRGQAGGGLDEQFF. The CDR3 DNA reads TGCAGCGTTGAAGATCGTGGTCAGGCGGGAGGGGGGCTGGATGAGCAGTTCTTC.

V is TRBV10-1 and J is TRBJ1-3; D uncertain. The CDR3 consists of 14 residues. Germline CDR1 and CDR2: WNHNN and SYGVQD (reference sequence). Trimming left V 4 bases short and J 0 bases short, with 7 bases between. The CDR3, as DNA: TGCGCCAGCAGTGGAGGACTCTCTGGAAACACCATATATTTT. It codes for CASSGGLSGNTIYF.

V gene TRBV6-2 or TRBV6-3 combines with J gene TRBJ1-5, with a tentative D call TRBD1 (6 bases). Germline CDR1 reads MNHEY; CDR2 reads SVGEGT. The CDR3 length is 15 residues. Trimming took off 6 bases at V and 6 bases at J, with 18 bases between the two ends. This CDR3 is CASSSAGAGFQPQHF. CDR3 nucleotides: TGTGCCAGCAGCTCCGCGGGGGCCGGGTTTCAGCCCCAGCATTTT.

This chain links TRBV28 with TRBJ1-5, with TRBD1 matching 12 bases. V dropped 6 bases and J dropped 7; count of bases not matched to a gene: 13. The CDR3 contains 17 residues. Germline loops: CDR1 MDHEN, CDR2 SYDVKM. The CDR3 DNA reads as TGTGCCAGCAGCGTCCCGGGACAGGGGGCGCGGGTCCAGCCCCAGCATTTT. Translating gives CASSVPGQGARVQPQHF. The entire variable domain, with the rest obtained from reference TRBV28 and TRBJ1-5, is as follows: DVKVTQSSRYLVKRTGEKVFLECVQDMDHENMFWYRQDPGLGLRLIYFSYDVKMKEKGDIPEGYSVSREKKERFSLILESASTNQTSMYLCASSVPGQGARVQPQHFGDGTRLSIL.

This clone was detected a few times. The chain is built from TRBV28 and TRBJ1-5; D gene uncertain. The CDR3 consists of 17 residues. CDR1 is MDHEN and CDR2 is SYDVKM in the germline V gene. Deletions cut 3 bases from V and 2 bases from J, with 17 bases between. In DNA, the CDR3 is TGTGCCAGCAGTTTTCGTCAACTACTGAAGGGCAATCAGCCCCAGCATTTT. Translated: CASSFRQLLKGNQPQHF.

This chain uses TRBV18 with TRBJ2-7, with D possibly matching TRBD2 (6 bases). The length of the CDR3 is 15 residues. CDR1 is KGHSH, CDR2 LQKENI, per germline. The ends were cut back, 2 bases at V and 4 bases at J, with 15 bases in the middle. The CDR3 sequence: CASSPSAGSPYEQYF. The DNA of the CDR3 is TGTGCCAGCTCACCATCAGCGGGCAGCCCGTACGAGCAGTACTTC.

The chain has TRBV6-2 or TRBV6-3 and TRBJ1-1; D is perhaps TRBD1 (5 bases). From germline, CDR1 is MNHEY and CDR2 SVGEGT. This CDR3 comprises 15 residues. V lost 2 bases and J lost 6, with 16 bases in between. The CDR3 loop reads CASSYRWGGRAEAFF. The CDR3 DNA follows: TGTGCCAGCAGTTACCGCTGGGGGGGTCGGGCTGAAGCTTTCTTT.

The chain combines TRBV18 with TRBJ2-5; a possible D gene is TRBD2 (5 bases). Germline lookup yields CDR1 KGHSH and CDR2 LQKENI. Trimming removed 3 bases at V and 3 bases at J, with 8 bases between. This CDR3 has 13 amino acids. The DNA of the CDR3 is TGTGCCAGCTCACCCGGGGTTAAAGAGACCCAGTACTTC. The encoded protein is CASSPGVKETQYF.

The J gene is TRBJ1-2, the V gene TRBV28, with 7 bases that match TRBD1. This CDR3 contains 14 residues. From germline, CDR1 is MDHEN and CDR2 SYDVKM. Trimming removed 5 bases from V and 5 bases from J; junction bases left unmatched: 8. The CDR3 is CASSPRGQPYGYTF. CDR3 nucleotide sequence: TGTGCCAGCAGTCCAAGGGGACAGCCGTATGGCTACACCTTC.

CDR3 loop: CASSLGDMNTEAFF. CDR3 nucleotide sequence: TGTGCCAGCAGCTTGGGGGACATGAACACTGAAGCTTTCTTT. The V gene is TRBV5-6, the J gene TRBJ1-1; TRBD1 might be the D (6 bases). The CDR3 covers 14 residues. V was pared by 0 bases and J by 0 bases, with 6 bases between. The V gene's germline CDR1 is SGHDT and CDR2 YYEEEE.

This clone was seen a few times. V is TRBV7-2 and J is TRBJ2-1, with D possibly matching TRBD2 (6 bases). CDR1 is SGHTA, CDR2 FQGNSA, per germline. CDR3 length: 15 residues. Trimming shortened V by 2 bases and J by 7 bases, and 15 bases separated the two germline ends. The CDR3 region has the DNA TGTGCCAGCAGCTTATCGGGTGTCGGGAGAAATGAGCAGTTCTTC. This gives the protein CASSLSGVGRNEQFF.

V is TRBV7-9 and J is TRBJ1-1; perhaps TRBD1 as D (6 bases). Germline V gives CDR1 SEHNR, CDR2 FQNEAQ (reference sequence). V lost 5 bases and J 6 bases, leaving 13 bases between the germline ends. There are 13 residues in the CDR3. The CDR3 DNA sequence: TGTGCCAGCAGCGTCAGGGACAACTCTGAAGCTTTCTTT. It codes for CASSVRDNSEAFF.

The rearrangement uses TRBV5-1 and TRBJ2-3, with a weak D call TRBD2 (6 bases). V lost 4 bases and J lost 0, with 12 bases in between. The CDR3 sequence is 15 residues long. Germline V gene lookup returns CDR1 SGHRS and CDR2 YFSETQ. The CDR3 nucleotides read TGCGCCAGCAGCCCCCCGGGGGATAGCACAGATACGCAGTATTTT. Encoded protein: CASSPPGDSTDTQYF.

The rearrangement joins TRBV5-1 to TRBJ1-1; 8 bases are a match to TRBD1. The trim removed 4 bases at V and 1 base at J, leaving 12 bases unmatched. The germline V gene has CDR1 SGHRS and CDR2 YFSETQ. The CDR3 length is 17 residues. For the CDR3, the DNA is TGCGCCAGCAGCCAGCACGAGGCAGGGGGCGCGAACACTGAAGCTTTCTTT. Its protein is CASSQHEAGGANTEAFF. Using reference TRBV5-1 and TRBJ1-1 for the parts outside the CDR3, the full variable domain is KAGVTQTPRYLIKTRGQQVTLSCSPISGHRSVSWYQQTPGQGLQFLFEYFSETQRNKGNFPGRFSGRQFSNSRSEMNVSTLELGDSALYLCASSQHEAGGANTEAFFGQGTRLTVV.

This chain uses TRBV20-1 with TRBJ1-6, with D uncertain. The germline gives CDR1 DFQATT, CDR2 SNEGSKA (reference sequence). The CDR3 runs 14 residues. The V end lost 3 bases, the J end lost 9 bases, and 15 bases lay between the germline ends. CDR3 DNA sequence: TGCAGTGCTAGTGAGGGCCGCAGTGGTTCACCCCTCCACTTT. It encodes CSASEGRSGSPLHF.

The J gene is TRBJ1-3, the V gene TRBV6-2 or TRBV6-3; D not certain. The V gene lost 0 bases and the J gene lost 0 bases, with 6 bases spanning the gap. Germline assignment: CDR1 MNHEY and CDR2 SVGEGT. This CDR3 is 15 amino acids long. The CDR3 here is CASSYSQFSGNTIYF. Written as DNA, the CDR3 is TGTGCCAGCAGTTACTCGCAGTTCTCTGGAAACACCATATATTTT.

The gene calls are TRBV7-9 and TRBJ1-2; D gene ambiguous. The V end was cut by 1 base, the J end by 2 bases, with 14 bases between. Germline CDR1 SEHNR, CDR2 FQNEAQ (reference sequence). The CDR3 has 16 residues. CDR3 nucleotides: TGTGCCAGCAGCTTAGGGTCCCCCCGGAGAAACTATGGCTACACCTTC. Protein product: CASSLGSPRRNYGYTF.

This chain uses TRBV29-1 with TRBJ2-3, with 10 bases lining up with TRBD2. J gave up 3 bases and V 6 bases, and 9 bases lay outside the gene matches. The CDR3 has 15 residues. The V gene's germline CDR1 is SQVTM and CDR2 ANQGSEA. Here the CDR3 reads CSVGSVLAGTDTQYF. CDR3 DNA sequence: TGCAGCGTCGGTTCAGTACTAGCGGGAACAGATACGCAGTATTTT.